A single sample is the source of the 17 T cell receptor beta chains below, sequenced in a study of blood T cell repertoires in COVID-19. The repertoire was sequenced with immunoSEQ multiplex PCR; TCRdb's copy has only in-frame clones and lacks some. The repertoire has approximately 190,000 clones, 86% of them found once; the top ten carry around 23%. Sequences were obtained from PBMCs or T cells enriched from blood (not recorded which). All receptors derive from a woman aged 40 to 50 in a cohort exposed to, infected with or recovered from COVID-19 (not recorded which).

The V and J genes are TRBV5-1 and TRBJ1-2; TRBD1 is a possible D gene (6 bases). CDR1 SGHRS and CDR2 YFSETQ come from the germline V gene. V lost 2 bases and J lost 8, with 16 bases in between. This CDR3 has 14 residues. DNA of the CDR3: TGCGCCAGCAGCTTTACAGGGATTCTCGGGGGCTACACCTTC. Protein sequence: CASSFTGILGGYTF. The full variable domain, its missing parts supplied by reference TRBV5-1 and TRBJ1-2, is KAGVTQTPRYLIKTRGQQVTLSCSPISGHRSVSWYQQTPGQGLQFLFEYFSETQRNKGNFPGRFSGRQFSNSRSEMNVSTLELGDSALYLCASSFTGILGGYTFGSGTRLTVV.

V gene TRBV11-2 combines with J gene TRBJ2-7; D remains unclear. CDR3 length: 13 amino acids. Trimming pared 0 bases from V and 2 bases from J, leaving 5 bases between. Germline loops: CDR1 SGHAT, CDR2 FQNNGV. The DNA for the CDR3 is TGTGCCAGCAGCTTAGAACTGCCCTACGAGCAGTACTTC. It specifies CASSLELPYEQYF.

This chain connects TRBV23-1 to TRBJ1-6, with 7 bases aligning to TRBD1. TRBV23-1 is sorted into the ORF group, with uncertain function. Germline trimming cut 5 bases from V and 7 bases from J; bases unmatched to any gene: 20. This CDR3 region has 19 residues. CDR3 coding DNA: TGCGCCAGCAGTGCACTGGGCATCAATGACAGGGCTGGGAATTCACCCCTCCACTTT. Translation: CASSALGINDRAGNSPLHF.

The chain links TRBV9 to TRBJ1-4, with D tentatively TRBD1 (5 bases). Looked up from germline, CDR1 is SGDLS and CDR2 is YYNGEE. The CDR3 is 14 residues long. Trimming removed 0 bases from V and 7 bases from J, with 10 bases in between. In nucleotides, the CDR3 is TGTGCCAGCAGCGTAGCAGGGTTTGGTGAAAAACTGTTTTTT. It translates to CASSVAGFGEKLFF.

Regarding this clone: Relative to the germline gene, one junction end is altered; a read error may explain this. This chain links TRBV10-3 with TRBJ2-1; 10 bases map to TRBD2. The CDR3 loop spans 16 amino acids. Germline V CDR1 and CDR2: ENHRY, SYGVKD. CDR3 protein: CAIGEGLAASYNEQFF. The CDR3 bases are TGTGCCATCGGTGAAGGACTAGCGGCCTCCTACAATGAGCAGTTCTTC.

The chain is built from TRBV7-8 and TRBJ2-3; D is possibly TRBD2 (6 bases). CDR1 and CDR2 (germline): SGHVS, FQNEAQ. The germline V and J ends were trimmed by 5 bases and 2 bases, with 14 bases remaining between them. This CDR3 contains 15 residues. CDR3 bases: TGTGCCAGCAGCCGGCAGGCGGGGCTCACAGATACGCAGTATTTT. It translates to CASSRQAGLTDTQYF.

V usage is TRBV3-1 (or the pseudogene TRBV3-2) and J usage is TRBJ2-7; D is undetermined. Germline V gene lookup returns CDR1 LGHDT and CDR2 YNNKEL (reference sequence). The CDR3 consists of 11 residues. Trimming shortened V by 1 base and J by 4 bases, and 2 bases separated the two germline ends. CDR3 DNA sequence: TGTGCCAGCAGCCAAGCTTACGAGCAGTACTTC. It codes for CASSQAYEQYF.

This clone was detected a few times. The chain is built from TRBV11-3 and TRBJ1-1, with 7 bases aligning to TRBD1. Germline lookup yields CDR1 SGHNT and CDR2 YENEEA. Losses at the gene ends were 6 bases for V and 1 base for J; bases not matched to a gene: 2. The CDR3 runs 13 residues. The CDR3 nucleotides are TGTGCCAGCAGACAGGGGCCGAACACTGAAGCTTTCTTT. Its protein product is CASRQGPNTEAFF.

V gene TRBV24-1 combines with J gene TRBJ2-7; TRBD1 matches at 7 bases. There are 13 residues in the CDR3. Germline trimming cut 9 bases from V and 0 bases from J; bases unmatched to any gene: 4. Per germline, CDR1 KGHDR and CDR2 SFDVKD. The CDR3 is CATGTASSYEQYF. The CDR3 DNA follows: TGTGCCACCGGGACAGCCAGCTCCTACGAGCAGTACTTC.

The chain employs TRBV7-9 and TRBJ2-6; maybe TRBD2 (6 bases). The ends were cut back, 0 bases at V and 0 bases at J, with 6 bases in the middle. Germline V gene data show CDR1 as SEHNR and CDR2 as FQNEAQ (reference sequence). The CDR3 runs to 16 residues. The CDR3 is CASSLARGSGANVLTF. The CDR3 DNA reads TGTGCCAGCAGCTTAGCGCGGGGCTCTGGGGCCAACGTCCTGACTTTC.

The CDR3 DNA sequence: TGTGCCAGCAGCTTGGAACCCCAAGGGACAGGGGGAGGCACTGAAGCTTTCTTT. Encoded protein: CASSLEPQGTGGGTEAFF. This chain links TRBV5-5 with TRBJ1-1; 11 bases are a match to TRBD1. Losses at the gene ends were 0 bases for V and 4 bases for J; bases not matched to a gene: 11. From germline, CDR1 is SGHKS and CDR2 YYEKEE (reference sequence). The CDR3 runs to 18 residues. Full variable domain (outside the CDR3, taken from reference TRBV5-5 and TRBJ1-1): DAGVTQSPTHLIKTRGQQVTLRCSPISGHKSVSWYQQVLGQGPQFIFQYYEKEERGRGNFPDRFSARQFPNYSSELNVNALLLGDSALYLCASSLEPQGTGGGTEAFFGQGTRLTVV.

The chain is built from TRBV11-2 and TRBJ1-3, with 9 bases identical to TRBD1. The J segment lost 5 bases and the V segment lost 0 bases, leaving 8 bases of the junction unmatched. The CDR3 has 17 residues. The V gene's germline CDR1 is SGHAT and CDR2 FQNNGV. CDR3 sequence (DNA): TGTGCCAGCAGCTTAGATAGGGTGACAGGGGGAAGAAACACCATATATTTT. Translation: CASSLDRVTGGRNTIYF.

The chain couples TRBV19 to TRBJ1-1; TRBD1 might be the D (6 bases). The germline V gene has CDR1 LNHDA and CDR2 SQIVND (reference sequence). This CDR3 is 15 amino acids long. V shed 10 bases and J shed 6 bases, with 24 bases lying between them. CDR3 nucleotides: TGTGCCACCATAGTATGGCGTAAAGGGGGTCCTGAAGCTTTCTTT. It translates to CATIVWRKGGPEAFF.

The V and J genes are TRBV5-4 and TRBJ2-1; 8 bases fit TRBD2. The CDR3 is 14 residues long. Germline CDR1 is SGHNT and CDR2 is YYREEE (reference sequence). With 9 bases clipped from V and 3 bases from J, the junction kept 8 bases outside the gene matches. The CDR3 sequence is CATFGGGLYNEQFF. The DNA of the CDR3 is TGTGCCACCTTCGGCGGGGGGCTCTACAATGAGCAGTTCTTC.

The rearrangement joins TRBV29-1 to TRBJ2-7; 8 bases are shared with TRBD1. V dropped 3 bases and J dropped 7; count of bases not matched to a gene: 11. Germline V lookup: CDR1 SQVTM, CDR2 ANQGSEA. The length of the CDR3 is 14 residues. CDR3 nucleotides: TGCAGCGTTGATATTCCCCAGGGGGCAGGAGAGCAGTACTTC. Its translation: CSVDIPQGAGEQYF.

V gene TRBV27 combines with J gene TRBJ2-1; D remains ambiguous. The CDR3 loop spans 13 amino acids. V was trimmed by 5 bases and J by 7 bases, leaving 12 bases between them. From germline, CDR1 is MNHEY and CDR2 SMNVEV (reference sequence). CDR3 nucleotides: TGTGCCAGCAGTCCTACGGTTGTTAATGAGCAGTTCTTC. Its protein product is CASSPTVVNEQFF.

The chain uses TRBV2 and TRBJ1-6; 8 positions match TRBD1. V gave up 5 bases and J gave up 0 bases; unmatched junction bases: 3. The CDR3 contains 16 residues. The germline V gene encodes CDR1 SNHLY and CDR2 FYNNEI. This chain's CDR3 is CASSRQGSSYNSPLHF. CDR3 bases: TGTGCCAGCAGTCGACAGGGGAGCTCCTATAATTCACCCCTCCACTTT. Full variable domain (remainder filled in from reference TRBV2 and TRBJ1-6): EPEVTQTPSHQVTQMGQEVILRCVPISNHLYFYWYRQILGQKVEFLVSFYNNEISEKSEIFDDQFSVERPDGSNFTLKIRSTKLEDSAMYFCASSRQGSSYNSPLHFGNGTRLTVT.